This T cell receptor beta chain is from a study of shared clonotypes between healthy human individuals. Overall study context: The donors, a couple of women and a few men, were aged 18 to 49.

Assay: immunoSEQ multiplex PCR; the TCRdb copy retains only in-frame clones and omits some. The sample carries 2 million to 3 million clones, 85% to 95% recorded once. Broader study findings: As a rule, naive subsets had a larger estimated richness than memory subsets. It was observed that roughly 5.4% of naive CD4 clonotypes were shared across a few donors.

Between the trimmed V and J ends, which lost 6 bases and 6 bases, there was a span of 9 bases. Looked up from germline, CDR1 is MDHEN and CDR2 is SYDVKM. The CDR3 spans 11 residues. In regard to this clone: The antigen remains unidentified.

Sequencing used naive CD4+ T cells sorted from blood. Subset given: CD45RA+ positively selected. This TCR was sampled from a man younger than 35 in good health. The chain recombines TRBV28 with TRBJ2-7; no clear D. The CDR3 sequence is CASRRTGEQYF. CDR3 nucleotides: TGTGCCAGCAGGCGAACCGGCGAGCAGTACTTC.